Listed below are T cell receptor beta chains from one sample, sequenced in a study of cytotoxic CD8 clonotypes in ibrutinib-treated CLL. TCRdb keeps only in-frame clones here, not all; method: immunoSEQ multiplex PCR. The table shows some 290,000 clones, with roughly 79% occurring only once. The specimen was PBMCs, collected before ibrutinib treatment. These TCRs come from a human donor with chronic lymphocytic leukemia. Both conserved end residues are part of each CDR3. Each record gives: D gene, clone size, CDR3 length, J gene, V gene, CDR3 protein. A D gene is named only where the DNA matches it firmly. Some rows mark clone size as missing; the rest say once, few, many or name a class of expanded clone.

- | - | 16 | TRBJ2-7 | TRBV21-1 | CASSSEQDPNRYEQYF
- | - | 14 | TRBJ2-7 | TRBV11-2 | CASSADSGPYEQYF
TRBD2 | - | 14 | TRBJ2-1 | TRBV19 | CASSMGTSGNEQFF
- | few | 12 | TRBJ2-7 | TRBV19 | CASSLMGYEQYF
- | - | 14 | TRBJ2-7 | TRBV7-2 | CASSLDRSAYEQYF
TRBD2 | - | 15 | TRBJ2-7 | TRBV4-3 | CASSPSASGAYEQYF
TRBD2 | - | 18 | TRBJ2-7 | TRBV7-8 | CASSSILAGAPVSYEQYF
- | - | 15 | TRBJ2-1 | TRBV18 | CASSHRDLPYNEQFF
TRBD1 | few | 13 | TRBJ1-2 | TRBV2 | CASTMDRVYGYTF
- | - | 13 | TRBJ2-1 | TRBV6-5 | CASSYSTGNEQFF
- | - | 15 | TRBJ2-1 | TRBV30 | CAWSSPGVAYNEQFF
- | once | 15 | TRBJ1-5 | TRBV30 | CAWSRDGHSNQPQHF
TRBD2 | - | 15 | TRBJ2-1 | TRBV7-2 | CASSLDGRAYNEQFF
- | - | 13 | TRBJ2-1 | TRBV4-1 | CASSQETDNEQFF
- | - | 12 | TRBJ2-7 | TRBV2 | CAGKTDSYEQYF
- | - | 16 | TRBJ2-7 | TRBV10-2 | CASSEGWGERYYEQYF
TRBD2 | - | 15 | TRBJ2-7 | TRBV14 | CASSQRTSRTYEQYF
- | - | 12 | TRBJ2-7 | TRBV15 | CATSTGSYEQYF
- | - | 16 | TRBJ2-7 | TRBV29-1 | CSAGGGQFARGGEQYF